This T cell receptor (beta chain) was retrieved from a study of OX40 agonist ivuxolimab in advanced cancers. CDR1 is SEHNR, CDR2 FQNEAQ, per germline (reference sequence). V shed 1 base and J shed 5 bases, with 11 bases lying between them. The CDR3 covers 15 residues. Sequencing was performed with immunoSEQ multiplex PCR; in TCRdb, only in-frame clones are kept and a portion is missing. The sample records around 97,000 clones, roughly nine tenths being singletons. The chain has TRBV7-9 and TRBJ1-4, with a possible D match to TRBD1 (6 bases). This material consisted of CD4+ or CD8+ T cells sorted from blood, taken in a trial of the OX40 agonist ivuxolimab. This clonotype was sampled from an adult with an advanced solid tumor such as melanoma, head and neck, liver or kidney cancer. This CDR3 is CASSLDTGRNEKLFF. CDR3 coding DNA: TGTGCCAGCAGCTTAGATACAGGGAGGAATGAAAAACTGTTTTTT.